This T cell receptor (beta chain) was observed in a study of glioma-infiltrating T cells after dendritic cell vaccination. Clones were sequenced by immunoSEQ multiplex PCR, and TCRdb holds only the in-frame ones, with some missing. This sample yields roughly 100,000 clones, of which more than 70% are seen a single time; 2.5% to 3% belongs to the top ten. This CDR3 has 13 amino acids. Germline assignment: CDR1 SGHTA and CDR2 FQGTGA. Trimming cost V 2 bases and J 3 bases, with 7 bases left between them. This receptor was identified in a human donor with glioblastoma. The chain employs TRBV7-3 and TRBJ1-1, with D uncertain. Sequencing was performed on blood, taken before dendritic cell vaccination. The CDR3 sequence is CASSLDWDTEAFF. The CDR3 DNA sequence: TGTGCCAGCAGCTTAGACTGGGACACTGAAGCTTTCTTT.